What follows are 14 T cell receptor beta chains derived from one specimen sequenced in a study of CXCR3-negative and CXCR3-positive naive CD8 T cells. The libraries of TRB cDNA were prepared using 5' RACE with UMI labels. TCRdb re-analyzed the 5' RACE reads; it lists each CDR3 protein once, without DNA. The table for this sample gives 5,000 to 6,500 distinct CDR3 sequences. Sequencing was performed on naive CXCR3- CD8+ T cells from blood. As to subset: CD45RO-CCR7+CD27+CD95- naive CD8+ T cells lacking CXCR3 (TNR3-). The origin of the receptors is a human donor in good health. Some clones in this sample may be carry-over from other donors' samples.

The chain recombines TRBV20-1 with TRBJ1-2. The CDR3 length is 13 residues. From germline, CDR1 is DFQATT and CDR2 SNEGSKA (reference sequence). This CDR3 is CSARDGRAEGYTF.

Judged by frequency, this clonotype is medium-sized. The chain is built from TRBV12-5 and TRBJ2-7; the D call of TRBD2 rests on TCRdb alone, since no DNA is present to check it. Germline values: CDR1 LGHNT, CDR2 FRNRAP. CDR3 size: 15 residues. The CDR3 sequence is CASGFTSGRAYEQYF.

The V call is TRBV2, the J call TRBJ2-7; TCRdb's assignment of TRBD1 cannot be checked, as there is no DNA. Per the germline V gene, CDR1 is SNHLY and CDR2 is FYNNEI. The CDR3 has 12 amino acids. This CDR3 is CASTGLGYEQYF.

V usage is TRBV5-1 and J usage is TRBJ2-5; the D call from TCRdb, TRBD1, cannot be confirmed without DNA. The CDR3 is 13 residues long. The V gene's germline CDR1 is SGHRS and CDR2 YFSETQ. The CDR3 reads CASTRTSGETQYF. The full variable domain, in which reference TRBV5-1 and TRBJ2-5 provide the parts outside the CDR3, is KAGVTQTPRYLIKTRGQQVTLSCSPISGHRSVSWYQQTPGQGLQFLFEYFSETQRNKGNFPGRFSGRQFSNSRSEMNVSTLELGDSALYLCASTRTSGETQYFGPGTRLLVL.

The rearrangement uses TRBV18 and TRBJ2-1; there is no DNA to check the TCRdb D call of TRBD2. CDR1 and CDR2 from the germline V gene are KGHSH and LQKENI. The CDR3 loop spans 16 amino acids. The CDR3 region is CASSPPRQGLIHEQFF. Variable domain in full (rest from reference TRBV18 and TRBJ2-1): NAGVMQNPRHLVRRRGQEARLRCSPMKGHSHVYWYRQLPEEGLKFMVYLQKENIIDESGMPKERFSAEFPKEGPSILRIQQVVRGDSAAYFCASSPPRQGLIHEQFFGPGTRLTVL.

This clonotype shows up as medium-sized (0.01 to 0.1%) by frequency. The chain is built from TRBV7-9 and TRBJ2-1; the TCRdb call, TRBD1, lacks DNA for checking. From germline, CDR1 is SEHNR and CDR2 FQNEAQ (reference sequence). This CDR3 region has 15 residues. The CDR3 sequence is CASSLTGGSYNEQFF. The full variable domain, with the rest looked up from reference TRBV7-9 and TRBJ2-1, is DTGVSQNPRHKITKRGQNVTFRCDPISEHNRLYWYRQTLGQGPEFLTYFQNEAQLEKSRLLSDRFSAERPKGSFSTLEIQRTEQGDSAMYLCASSLTGGSYNEQFFGPGTRLTVL.

This clonotype ranks as medium-sized in terms of frequency. This sequence joins TRBV29-1 and TRBJ2-1; the D call of TRBD2 rests on TCRdb alone, since no DNA is present to check it. Per the germline V gene, CDR1 is SQVTM and CDR2 is ANQGSEA. The CDR3 contains 14 residues. The chain's CDR3 is CSVEASGRDNEQFF.

The chain recombines TRBV4-1 with TRBJ1-5. The CDR3 sequence is 15 residues long. Germline CDR1 is MGHRA and CDR2 is YSYEKL. The CDR3 loop is CASSQEADSNQPQHF.

V usage is TRBV12-3 or TRBV12-4 and J usage is TRBJ2-7; TCRdb gives TRBD2 as the D gene, but with no DNA this cannot be confirmed. The CDR3 length is 15 residues. CDR3 sequence: CASSFRLAGGYEQYF.

This clonotype is labeled medium-sized based on frequency. The rearrangement joins TRBV7-2 to TRBJ2-7. This CDR3 is 12 amino acids long. Per the germline V gene, CDR1 is SGHTA and CDR2 is FQGNSA. The CDR3 loop is CASSTLTGEQYF. Full variable domain (missing parts from reference TRBV7-2 and TRBJ2-7): GAGVSQSPSNKVTEKGKDVELRCDPISGHTALYWYRQSLGQGLEFLIYFQGNSAPDKSGLPSDRFSAERTGGSVSTLTIQRTQQEDSAVYLCASSTLTGEQYFGPGTRLTVT.

Its frequency marks this clonotype as medium-sized. The chain links TRBV4-2 to TRBJ1-5. The germline CDR1 and CDR2 sequences are LGHNA and YNFKEQ. The length of the CDR3 is 14 residues. CDR3 loop: CASSQESGNQPQHF.

The chain has TRBV27 and TRBJ1-2; there is no DNA to check the TCRdb D call of TRBD1. The CDR3 loop spans 12 amino acids. Germline-derived CDR1 and CDR2 are MNHEY and SMNVEV (reference sequence). The CDR3 here is CASSQGGWGYTF.

According to its frequency, this clonotype is medium-sized. The chain has TRBV7-2 and TRBJ2-7; the D call from TCRdb, TRBD2, cannot be confirmed without DNA. CDR3 length: 16 residues. Germline V gene sequence: CDR1 SGHTA, CDR2 FQGNSA. Here the CDR3 reads CASSFDPSGVPYEQYF.

This clonotype is identified as medium-sized (0.01 to 0.1%) from frequency. The V call is TRBV3-1, the J call TRBJ2-7. CDR3 length equals 15 residues. Germline V gene lookup returns CDR1 LGHDT and CDR2 YNNKEL (reference sequence). This CDR3 is CASSQENRGSYEQYF.